A single sample is the source of the 18 T cell receptor beta chains below, sequenced in a study of T-cell memory formation after mild COVID-19. TCRdb recomputed calls from the 5' RACE reads with MiXCR, one row per CDR3 protein. The table has 250,000 to 300,000 distinct CDR3 sequences, 15% to 20% seen once. What was sequenced was PBMCs or a T cell subset sorted from them (not recorded which). All receptors derive from a man younger than 35 who had mild COVID-19 (a few samples of this study predate the infection). Cell type and time point are not known.

The chain combines TRBV5-6 with TRBJ2-1; D call uncertain. Germline-derived CDR1 and CDR2 are SGHDT and YYEEEE. Trimming pared 3 bases from V and 7 bases from J, leaving 8 bases between. This CDR3 is 12 amino acids long. In nucleotides, the CDR3 is TGTGCCAGCAGCTCCCTAGAGAATGAGCAGTTCTTC. Its protein product is CASSSLENEQFF.

Note on this clonotype: Relative to the germline gene, one junction end is altered; a read error may explain this. The V call is TRBV6-2 or TRBV6-3, the J call TRBJ1-1, with 7 bases aligning to TRBD1. The CDR3 extends over 12 amino acids. Germline loops: CDR1 MNHEY, CDR2 SVGEGT. The CDR3 loop reads CASSQGNAEAFF. The CDR3 nucleotides are TGTGCCAGTTCACAGGGGAACGCTGAAGCTTTCTTT.

A few counts support this clonotype. V is TRBV7-8 and J is TRBJ1-1; 8 positions agree with TRBD1. V dropped 5 bases and J dropped 3; count of bases not matched to a gene: 14. The CDR3 is 17 amino acids. In germline, CDR1 is SGHVS, CDR2 FQNEAQ. The CDR3 nucleotides read TGTGCCAGCAGCACCGATATTAGGACAGGGAGGGACACTGAAGCTTTCTTT. It encodes CASSTDIRTGRDTEAFF.

The genes are TRBV20-1 and TRBJ1-1, with a tentative D call TRBD1 (5 bases). There are 13 residues in the CDR3. The V end lost 6 bases, the J end lost 7 bases, and 18 bases lay between the germline ends. From germline, CDR1 is DFQATT and CDR2 SNEGSKA (reference sequence). The CDR3 sequence is CSAAPDIENEAFF. The CDR3 nucleotides read TGCAGTGCCGCCCCGGACATTGAAAATGAAGCTTTCTTT.

This sequence joins TRBV6-5 and TRBJ2-7; 7 nucleotides agree with TRBD1. Trimming removed 6 bases from V and 3 bases from J; junction bases left unmatched: 8. The germline V gene has CDR1 MNHEY and CDR2 SVGAGI. The CDR3 is made up of 14 amino acids. Here the CDR3 reads CASRRTGTSYEQYV. CDR3 sequence (DNA): TGTGCCAGCAGAAGGACAGGAACTAGCTACGAGCAGTACGTC.

The chain couples TRBV6-5 to TRBJ2-1; a possible D gene is TRBD2 (6 bases). V dropped 8 bases and J dropped 3 bases, with 14 bases sitting between them. This CDR3 is 14 amino acids long. Germline CDR1 MNHEY, CDR2 SVGAGI. CDR3: CASSPTSVYNEQFF. The CDR3 region has the DNA TGTGCCAGCTCACCGACTAGTGTCTACAATGAGCAGTTCTTC.

The CDR3 DNA sequence: TGTGCCAGCAGTTCACGCTCTCAGGGGGCCACTGAAGCTTTCTTT. Translating gives CASSSRSQGATEAFF. The J gene is TRBJ1-1, the V gene TRBV12-3 or TRBV12-4, with 8 nucleotides matching TRBD1. V lost 4 bases and J lost 4; bases outside the gene matches: 8. The CDR3 has 15 amino acids.

This clonotype was seen only a few times. This chain joins TRBV6-2 or TRBV6-3 and TRBJ2-5; 8 bases are shared with TRBD2. Germline V gene sequence: CDR1 MNHEY, CDR2 SVGEGT. The junction had 7 bases not matched to a gene; V was cut back by 2 bases and J by 5 bases. The CDR3 contains 15 residues. CDR3: CASSYMGLAGETQYF. CDR3 coding DNA: TGTGCCAGCAGTTACATGGGCCTAGCGGGCGAGACCCAGTACTTC.

The table lists this clonotype with a few counts. The CDR3 nucleotides read TGCGCCAGCAGCCAAGATTCCTACGAGCAGTACGTC. It specifies CASSQDSYEQYV. The chain employs TRBV4-3 and TRBJ2-7; D not certain. V was clipped by 0 bases and J by 1 base, with 1 base between them. Germline V gene lookup returns CDR1 LGHNA and CDR2 YSLEER. The CDR3 loop spans 12 amino acids.

V and J are TRBV5-1 and TRBJ1-1; D unresolved. The CDR3 runs 13 residues. The V and J ends lost 4 bases and 3 bases respectively, with 10 bases between them. Germline V gene data show CDR1 as SGHRS and CDR2 as YFSETQ. The CDR3 here is CASSPERDTEAFF. CDR3 nucleotide sequence: TGCGCCAGCAGCCCCGAACGGGACACTGAAGCTTTCTTT.

J is TRBJ2-1 and V is TRBV2; D uncertain. The CDR3 is 14 residues long. Germline-derived CDR1 and CDR2 are SNHLY and FYNNEI. Between the trimmed V and J ends, which lost 6 bases and 4 bases, there was a span of 13 bases. For the CDR3, the DNA is TGTGCCAGCAGCCCCAGAAGGGTTTACAATGAGCAGTTCTTC. This codes for CASSPRRVYNEQFF.

The chain joins TRBV4-3 to TRBJ2-7, with 8 bases lining up with TRBD1. V was pared by 4 bases and J by 2 bases, with 10 bases of the junction left unmatched. The germline gives CDR1 LGHNA, CDR2 YSLEER. The CDR3 has 16 residues. The CDR3 DNA is TGCGCCAGCAGCCTCCGACAGGGGAGAATCCCCTACGAGCAGTACGTC. Translating gives CASSLRQGRIPYEQYV.

V is TRBV18 and J is TRBJ2-7; 11 nucleotides agree with TRBD1. The germline gives CDR1 KGHSH, CDR2 LQKENI. The junction had 2 bases not matched to a gene; V was cut back by 2 bases and J by 5 bases. The CDR3 contains 14 residues. Written as DNA, the CDR3 is TGTGCCAGCTCACCAGGGACAGGGGGGAACGAGCAGTACTTC. Protein sequence: CASSPGTGGNEQYF.

This clonotype has a count of ten or more. The J gene is TRBJ1-2, the V gene TRBV7-8; D is unresolved. V was shortened by 3 bases and J by 6 bases, with 8 bases between the two germline ends. Germline CDR1 reads SGHVS; CDR2 reads FQNEAQ. This CDR3 region has 12 residues. CDR3 loop: CASSFRSDGYTF. DNA for the CDR3: TGTGCCAGCAGCTTCAGGAGTGATGGCTACACCTTC.

This chain uses TRBV11-2 with TRBJ2-7; D is unclear. V shed 1 base and J shed 7 bases, with 5 bases lying between them. From germline, CDR1 is SGHAT and CDR2 FQNNGV. This CDR3 has 11 residues. CDR3 sequence (DNA): TGTGCCAGCAGCTTAGTGGGGGAGCAGTACTTC. This gives the protein CASSLVGEQYF.

This clonotype was detected only a few times. The rearrangement links TRBV7-6 to TRBJ1-5; D is undetermined. The CDR3 is 16 amino acids. CDR1 is SGHVS, CDR2 FNYEAQ, per germline. The ends were cut back, 1 base at V and 0 bases at J, with 10 bases in the middle. CDR3 loop: CASSLGSGYSNQPQHF. DNA for the CDR3: TGTGCCAGCAGCTTAGGGTCGGGTTATAGCAATCAGCCCCAGCATTTT.

This chain's CDR3 is CAISEVEETQYF. The CDR3 DNA reads TGTGCCATCAGTGAAGTCGAAGAGACCCAGTACTTC. The chain links TRBV10-3 to TRBJ2-5; D is unresolved. V shed 3 bases and J shed 3 bases, with 5 bases lying between them. CDR1 ENHRY and CDR2 SYGVKD come from the germline V gene. The CDR3 is made up of 12 amino acids.

This chain uses TRBV5-1 with TRBJ1-2, with 8 positions matching TRBD1. The J segment lost 6 bases and the V segment lost 6 bases, leaving 7 bases of the junction unmatched. The CDR3 spans 13 residues. Germline V lookup: CDR1 SGHRS, CDR2 YFSETQ. The CDR3 sequence: CASTTAGGNGYTF. The CDR3 nucleotides read TGCGCCAGCACCACTGCAGGGGGCAATGGCTACACCTTC.